The 2 T cell receptor beta chains presented below share a single source sample, sequenced in a study of T cell repertoires in cytomegalovirus infection. TCRdb recomputed calls from the reads with MiXCR, one row per CDR3 protein. Among about 190,000 distinct CDR3 sequences listed, under 30% were seen once. Sequencing was carried out using PBMCs. The receptor set was obtained from a human donor in good health (CMV status not recorded). Some clones in this sample may be carry-over from other donors' samples.

CDR3 sequence: CSARREQGADQPQHF. CDR3 DNA sequence: TGCAGTGCTAGACGAGAACAGGGGGCGGATCAGCCCCAGCATTTT. This rearrangement joins TRBV20-1 to TRBJ1-5; the match to TRBD1 covers 9 bases. The CDR3 totals 15 residues. Germline CDR1 reads DFQATT; CDR2 reads SNEGSKA (reference sequence). Trimming at V came to 2 bases and at J to 5 bases, leaving 7 bases not matched to a gene.

This clonotype was recorded a few times. The chain combines TRBV2 with TRBJ2-5, with D possibly matching TRBD1 (6 bases). V lost 6 bases to trimming and J lost 2 bases, with 10 bases between them. Per germline, CDR1 SNHLY and CDR2 FYNNEI. This CDR3 region has 13 residues. The CDR3 DNA sequence: TGTGCCAGCAGAGCCGGACAGCAAGAGACCCAGTACTTC. Its translation: CASRAGQQETQYF.